These 31 T cell receptor beta chains were all obtained from the same sample, sequenced in a study of T cell responses to AZD1222 COVID-19 vaccine. Assay used: immunoSEQ multiplex PCR; TCRdb lists only in-frame clones, some missing. The repertoire holds roughly 150,000 clones, with 80% to 95% as singletons. Sequences were derived from peripheral blood, sampled on day 0 of AZD1222 vaccination. Every receptor here comes from an adult in good health.

The V call is TRBV14, the J call TRBJ1-2; 8 positions agree with TRBD1. The CDR3 is 14 residues long. Per germline, CDR1 SGHDN and CDR2 FVKESK. Trimming at V came to 6 bases and at J to 5 bases, leaving 8 bases not matched to a gene. CDR3 in DNA: TGTGCCAGCAGGAGGACAGGGAAGGAGTATGGCTACACCTTC. This sequence encodes CASRRTGKEYGYTF.

The chain is built from TRBV23-1 and TRBJ2-4; D remains unclear. TRBV23-1 is known as an ORF, though its function is uncertain. Trimming pared 1 base from V and 2 bases from J, leaving 9 bases between. The CDR3 has 15 residues. This CDR3 reads CASSQYERPKNIQYF. The CDR3 DNA reads TGCGCCAGCAGTCAATATGAGAGGCCCAAAAACATTCAGTACTTC.

The CDR3 region has the DNA TGTGCCAGCAGCCTCACCTGGGACTCGCAGTACTTC. It encodes CASSLTWDSQYF. The chain links TRBV3-1 (or the pseudogene TRBV3-2) to TRBJ2-7, with D possibly TRBD2 on 6 matching bases. The CDR3 length is 12 residues. Trimming stripped 4 bases from V and 9 bases from J, with 13 bases between. The V gene's germline CDR1 is LGHDT and CDR2 YNNKEL (reference sequence).

The chain employs TRBV15 and TRBJ2-2; D might be TRBD2 (5 bases). V was cut by 0 bases and J by 4 bases, with 12 bases left in between. The CDR3 sequence is 16 residues long. The germline V gene has CDR1 LNHNV and CDR2 YYDKDF (reference sequence). The CDR3 DNA reads TGTGCCACCAGCAGAGATCTAGCAACGGGCACCGGGGAGCTGTTTTTT. It specifies CATSRDLATGTGELFF.

The chain combines TRBV12-3 or TRBV12-4 with TRBJ1-2; unclear D gene. The CDR3 covers 13 residues. Trimming pared 3 bases from V and 5 bases from J, leaving 10 bases between. The CDR3: CASSLGSRYGYTF. DNA of the CDR3: TGTGCCAGCAGTTTGGGGAGTAGGTATGGCTACACCTTC.

The rearrangement uses TRBV20-1 and TRBJ2-3; no reliable D call. Germline V CDR1 and CDR2: DFQATT, SNEGSKA (reference sequence). The CDR3 is 11 residues long. V was clipped by 3 bases and J by 2 bases, with 3 bases between them. CDR3 residues: CSARNTDTQYF. Here the CDR3 DNA reads TGCAGTGCTAGGAACACAGATACGCAGTATTTT.

The chain uses TRBV18 and TRBJ2-1; D is unresolved. Germline values: CDR1 KGHSH, CDR2 LQKENI. This CDR3 is 13 amino acids long. V was trimmed by 2 bases and J by 4 bases, leaving 6 bases between them. The CDR3 DNA follows: TGTGCCAGCTCACCATTACCTTACAATGAGCAGTTCTTC. Translating it yields CASSPLPYNEQFF.

This chain connects TRBV5-5 to TRBJ2-3; 12 positions match TRBD2. The CDR3 has 17 amino acids. CDR1 is SGHKS and CDR2 is YYEKEE in the germline V gene (reference sequence). With 0 bases clipped from V and 1 base from J, the junction kept 3 bases outside the gene matches. The CDR3 nucleotides are TGTGCCAGCAGCTTGGCTCTAGCGGGGGGGGGCACAGATACGCAGTATTTT. It translates to CASSLALAGGGTDTQYF.

V and J are TRBV29-1 and TRBJ2-1; 8 bases are a match to TRBD1. The germline gives CDR1 SQVTM, CDR2 ANQGSEA. CDR3 length: 11 residues. After removal of 8 bases from V and 10 bases from J, the junction contained 7 bases not matched to a gene. CDR3 residues: CSTGQGGEQFF. In DNA form, the CDR3 reads TGCAGCACAGGACAGGGTGGCGAGCAGTTCTTC.

The gene calls are TRBV11-2 and TRBJ1-2; D not certain. In germline, CDR1 is SGHAT, CDR2 FQNNGV. The CDR3 runs 15 residues. The V and J ends lost 0 bases and 4 bases respectively, with 12 bases between them. In nucleotides, the CDR3 is TGTGCCAGCAGCTTAGAATTGGGTTACGGCTATGGCTACACCTTC. This translates into CASSLELGYGYGYTF.

The chain joins TRBV19 to TRBJ1-1; TRBD1 is a possible D gene (6 bases). CDR1 and CDR2 from the germline V gene are LNHDA and SQIVND (reference sequence). This CDR3 spans 16 amino acids. Trimming took 6 bases from V and 4 from J, leaving 21 bases between them. The CDR3 nucleotides are TGTGCCAGTAGGATCGAGGGGTCGGCGACAGGCACTGAAGCTTTCTTT. Translating gives CASRIEGSATGTEAFF.

The rearrangement links TRBV18 to TRBJ2-3; tentative D call: TRBD2 (5 bases). Trimming took off 3 bases at V and 6 bases at J, with 13 bases between the two ends. The CDR3 loop spans 14 amino acids. The germline V gene has CDR1 KGHSH and CDR2 LQKENI. The CDR3 region is CASSPLERGDTQYF. Written as DNA, the CDR3 is TGTGCCAGCTCACCCTTGGAGCGCGGGGATACGCAGTATTTT.

The rearrangement links TRBV5-1 to TRBJ1-1, with D possibly TRBD1 on 6 matching bases. The CDR3 length is 17 residues. Trimming removed 3 bases from V and 0 bases from J, with 18 bases in between. Germline assignment: CDR1 SGHRS and CDR2 YFSETQ. The CDR3 sequence is CASSSALSTGMNTEAFF. The CDR3 coding sequence is TGCGCCAGCAGCTCCGCGTTATCGACAGGAATGAACACTGAAGCTTTCTTT.

The J gene is TRBJ1-6, the V gene TRBV27; D is possibly TRBD1 (5 bases). V dropped 5 bases and J dropped 8 bases, with 10 bases sitting between them. This CDR3 has 13 residues. Germline CDR1 MNHEY, CDR2 SMNVEV (reference sequence). The CDR3 DNA sequence: TGTGCCAGCAGTCTGGACACGTATTCACCCCTCCACTTT. Protein product: CASSLDTYSPLHF.

V gene TRBV7-2 combines with J gene TRBJ2-7; D is ambiguous. V was clipped by 4 bases and J by 3 bases, with 13 bases between them. Per germline, CDR1 SGHTA and CDR2 FQGNSA. This CDR3 has 14 amino acids. The CDR3 DNA follows: TGTGCCAGCAGCTCCAACCGGGTCCGCTACGAGCAGTACTTC. It specifies CASSSNRVRYEQYF.

CDR3: CASTTGTNEQYF. CDR3 in DNA: TGTGCCAGCACAACCGGGACCAACGAGCAGTACTTC. The chain has TRBV18 and TRBJ2-7; D is perhaps TRBD1 or TRBD2 (5 bases each). The V gene's germline CDR1 is KGHSH and CDR2 LQKENI. The CDR3 contains 12 residues. Trimming stripped 8 bases from V and 5 bases from J, with 13 bases between.

The chain couples TRBV10-2 to TRBJ1-1; D gene unclear. Trimming pared 6 bases from V and 3 bases from J, leaving 14 bases between. This CDR3 comprises 14 residues. Germline V gives CDR1 WSHSY, CDR2 SAAADI. The CDR3 DNA sequence: TGCGCCAGCAGGGTTAGCCAAATGGACACTGAAGCTTTCTTT. It translates to CASRVSQMDTEAFF.

The chain carries TRBV5-1 and TRBJ2-3, with 7 bases lining up with TRBD1. Germline assignment: CDR1 SGHRS and CDR2 YFSETQ. The trim removed 2 bases at V and 6 bases at J, leaving 9 bases unmatched. CDR3 size: 15 residues. This chain's CDR3 is CASSFGTDLRDTQYF. CDR3 in DNA: TGCGCCAGCAGCTTCGGGACAGACCTGAGGGATACGCAGTATTTT.

The chain carries TRBV15 and TRBJ2-2, with TRBD1 as a possible D gene (5 bases). CDR1 and CDR2 from the germline V gene are LNHNV and YYDKDF (reference sequence). There are 14 residues in the CDR3. The V and J ends lost 5 bases and 4 bases respectively, with 11 bases between them. The CDR3 nucleotides are TGTGCCACCAGCTACAGGACGGGCACCGGGGAGCTGTTTTTT. Translation: CATSYRTGTGELFF.

V is TRBV19 and J is TRBJ1-1, with unresolved D. Germline values: CDR1 LNHDA, CDR2 SQIVND (reference sequence). V lost 10 bases and J 2 bases, leaving 11 bases between the germline ends. The CDR3 spans 12 residues. The CDR3: CATTWGNTEAFF. CDR3 coding DNA: TGTGCCACGACGTGGGGAAACACTGAAGCTTTCTTT.

The V and J genes are TRBV29-1 and TRBJ1-4, with 9 bases that match TRBD1. The CDR3 sequence is 13 residues long. The V segment lost 6 bases and the J segment 7 bases; nucleotides outside the gene matches: 6. Germline CDR1 and CDR2: SQVTM and ANQGSEA. CDR3 protein: CSVRWTGAEKLFF. Here the CDR3 DNA reads TGCAGCGTCCGTTGGACAGGGGCTGAAAAACTGTTTTTT. The variable domain in full, with the rest retrieved from reference TRBV29-1 and TRBJ1-4, is SAVISQKPSRDICQRGTSLTIQCQVDSQVTMMFWYRQQPGQSLTLIATANQGSEATYESGFVIDKFPISRPNLTFSTLTVSNMSPEDSSIYLCSVRWTGAEKLFFGSGTQLSVL.

The CDR3 sequence: CASSYQLAGGVNEQFF. As DNA, the CDR3 is TGTGCCAGCAGTTACCAACTAGCGGGGGGCGTTAATGAGCAGTTCTTC. This rearrangement joins TRBV11-2 to TRBJ2-1; 12 bases are a match to TRBD2. CDR1 is SGHAT and CDR2 is FQNNGV in the germline V gene. This CDR3 spans 16 amino acids. V dropped 6 bases and J dropped 7; count of bases not matched to a gene: 10.

V is TRBV15 and J is TRBJ1-6, with D perhaps matching TRBD1 (5 bases). V dropped 0 bases and J dropped 11 bases, with 11 bases sitting between them. The CDR3 has 14 residues. Germline loops: CDR1 LNHNV, CDR2 YYDKDF (reference sequence). CDR3 nucleotides: TGTGCCACCAGCAGAGACAGGGAGGGGCCACCCCTCCACTTT. Amino acid sequence: CATSRDREGPPLHF.

J is TRBJ1-3 and V is TRBV2, with no clear D. The CDR3 consists of 16 residues. The ends were cut back, 3 bases at V and 2 bases at J, with 14 bases in the middle. Germline V lookup: CDR1 SNHLY, CDR2 FYNNEI. CDR3 nucleotides: TGTGCCAGCAGTGAGGGTTTGGGCAGCACTGGAAACACCATATATTTT. Protein sequence: CASSEGLGSTGNTIYF.

J is TRBJ1-3 and V is TRBV5-8; no clear D. V gave up 2 bases and J gave up 6 bases, with 9 bases separating them. The length of the CDR3 is 13 residues. CDR1 is SGHTS, CDR2 YDEGEE, per germline. The CDR3 spells CASSLGGLNTIYF. The DNA of the CDR3 is TGTGCCAGCAGCTTAGGTGGTCTAAACACCATATATTTT.

This chain uses TRBV11-2 with TRBJ1-5; maybe TRBD1 (6 bases). The CDR3 covers 14 residues. Deletions cut 1 base from V and 6 bases from J, with 10 bases between. CDR1 is SGHAT, CDR2 FQNNGV, per germline. Written as DNA, the CDR3 is TGTGCCAGCAGCTTAGCCAGGGGAGGTCAGCCCCAGCATTTT. The encoded protein is CASSLARGGQPQHF.

This chain uses TRBV12-5 with TRBJ1-6; TRBD1 might be the D (5 bases). V was clipped by 0 bases and J by 10 bases, with 10 bases between them. CDR1 and CDR2 from the germline V gene are LGHNT and FRNRAP. There are 14 residues in the CDR3. The CDR3 nucleotides are TGTGCTAGTGGTTTGGTACCAGGGAAATCACCCCTCCACTTT. Translating gives CASGLVPGKSPLHF.

V usage is TRBV18 and J usage is TRBJ2-7; no definite D call. Trimming removed 1 base at V and 0 bases at J, with 10 bases between. The germline V gene encodes CDR1 KGHSH and CDR2 LQKENI. The CDR3 loop spans 15 amino acids. CDR3 protein: CASSPQATISYEQYF. The CDR3 nucleotides read TGTGCCAGCTCACCACAGGCTACGATCTCCTACGAGCAGTACTTC.

The J gene is TRBJ2-3, the V gene TRBV4-2; 9 bases are a match to TRBD2. The CDR3 is 16 amino acids. Germline values: CDR1 LGHNA, CDR2 YNFKEQ. Trimming at V came to 1 base and at J to 4 bases, leaving 6 bases not matched to a gene. CDR3 sequence: CASSQGLAATSDTQYF. The CDR3 bases are TGTGCCAGCAGCCAAGGACTAGCGGCGACGTCAGATACGCAGTATTTT.

This chain joins TRBV6-5 and TRBJ1-1; no definite D call. Trimming cost V 0 bases and J 8 bases, with 10 bases left between them. This CDR3 region has 13 residues. Germline lookup yields CDR1 MNHEY and CDR2 SVGAGI. The CDR3 DNA reads TGTGCCAGCAGTTACTCGACCCATCTCGAAGCTTTCTTT. Translating it yields CASSYSTHLEAFF.

The CDR3 is CASSGTGPDTQYF. In DNA, the CDR3 is TGCGCCAGCAGTGGGACAGGGCCAGATACGCAGTATTTT. The J gene is TRBJ2-3, the V gene TRBV10-1; 8 bases agree with TRBD1. This CDR3 region has 13 residues. Germline V gene lookup returns CDR1 WNHNN and CDR2 SYGVQD (reference sequence). V shed 4 bases, J shed 4 bases, and the junction held 1 base outside the gene matches.